The 12 T cell receptor beta chains in this list originate from one sample, sequenced in a study of OX40 agonist ivuxolimab in advanced cancers. Using immunoSEQ multiplex PCR, the repertoire was profiled, and TCRdb retains in-frame clones only, with some absent. The table shows about 34,000 clones, with approximately 80% occurring only once. Specimen: CD4+ or CD8+ T cells sorted from blood, collected in a trial of the OX40 agonist ivuxolimab. These receptors were collected from an adult with an advanced solid tumor such as melanoma, head and neck, liver or kidney cancer.

On this clone itself: One end of the junction varies from germline; a read error may be responsible. This chain links TRBV6-5 with TRBJ2-2; the match to TRBD2 covers 7 bases. Germline V gene data show CDR1 as MNHEY and CDR2 as SVGAGI. The CDR3 loop spans 15 amino acids. The CDR3 nucleotides read TGTGCCAGCAGATACTCCGGGACTATCACCGGGGAGCTGTTTTTT. Translating it yields CASRYSGTITGELFF.

V is TRBV9 and J is TRBJ2-7, with 11 bases lining up with TRBD1. Per the germline V gene, CDR1 is SGDLS and CDR2 is YYNGEE. The trim removed 1 base at V and 2 bases at J, leaving 2 bases unmatched. The CDR3 sequence is 15 residues long. This CDR3 is CASSVQGQGAYEQYF. In DNA form, the CDR3 reads TGTGCCAGCAGCGTACAGGGACAGGGGGCCTACGAGCAGTACTTC.

The chain is built from TRBV13 and TRBJ2-1; 7 bases are a match to TRBD2. V lost 5 bases and J lost 10; bases outside the gene matches: 5. This CDR3 region has 12 residues. CDR1 and CDR2 (germline): PRHDT, FYEKMQ (reference sequence). The CDR3 DNA is TGTGCCAGCAGCCACGCCGGGGGGGAGCAGTTCTTC. As protein: CASSHAGGEQFF.

This rearrangement joins TRBV7-9 to TRBJ2-1; D gene ambiguous. This CDR3 is 14 amino acids long. Trimming removed 5 bases at V and 0 bases at J, with 8 bases between. Germline values: CDR1 SEHNR, CDR2 FQNEAQ (reference sequence). Here the CDR3 reads CASSPLDSYNEQFF. The CDR3 nucleotides read TGTGCCAGCAGCCCCCTGGACTCCTACAATGAGCAGTTCTTC.

The genes are TRBV7-9 and TRBJ2-2; a weak D match, TRBD2 (6 bases). Between the trimmed V and J ends, which lost 6 bases and 4 bases, there was a span of 9 bases. CDR3 length equals 13 residues. The germline gives CDR1 SEHNR, CDR2 FQNEAQ (reference sequence). Written as DNA, the CDR3 is TGTGCCAGCAGGCAGGGAGGCACCGGGGAGCTGTTTTTT. The encoded protein is CASRQGGTGELFF.

The CDR3 is CASTGGGTEAFF. In DNA form, the CDR3 reads TGTGCCAGCACCGGGGGTGGCACTGAAGCTTTCTTT. This sequence joins TRBV7-8 and TRBJ1-1; D might be TRBD1 (5 bases). There are 12 residues in the CDR3. V was clipped by 7 bases and J by 4 bases, with 10 bases between them. Per the germline V gene, CDR1 is SGHVS and CDR2 is FQNEAQ.

The V gene is TRBV27, the J gene TRBJ1-6, with 8 bases identical to TRBD1. The length of the CDR3 is 14 residues. Germline lookup yields CDR1 MNHEY and CDR2 SMNVEV (reference sequence). Germline trimming cut 5 bases from V and 9 bases from J; bases unmatched to any gene: 6. The CDR3, as DNA: TGTGCCAGCAGTGAGGGACAGGATTCTTCACCCCTCCACTTT. Amino acids: CASSEGQDSSPLHF.

The V call is TRBV6-4, the J call TRBJ1-1, with D perhaps TRBD1 (5 bases). This CDR3 has 13 residues. Germline V gives CDR1 MRHNA, CDR2 SNTAGT. The V gene lost 2 bases and the J gene lost 8 bases, with 12 bases spanning the gap. For the CDR3, the DNA is TGTGCCAGCAGTGACGGACAACTTACGGAAGCTTTCTTT. Amino acid sequence: CASSDGQLTEAFF.

Only one count was recorded for this clone. The V gene is TRBV7-2, the J gene TRBJ2-1; D may match TRBD1 or TRBD2 (5 bases each). Germline V gene data show CDR1 as SGHTA and CDR2 as FQGNSA. V lost 4 bases and J 9 bases, leaving 13 bases between the germline ends. The CDR3 has 13 amino acids. DNA for the CDR3: TGTGCCAGCAGCTCACCTAGTGGGGGTGAGCAGTTCTTC. Translated, it gives CASSSPSGGEQFF. The complete variable domain, with remaining parts taken from reference TRBV7-2 and TRBJ2-1, reads GAGVSQSPSNKVTEKGKDVELRCDPISGHTALYWYRQSLGQGLEFLIYFQGNSAPDKSGLPSDRFSAERTGGSVSTLTIQRTQQEDSAVYLCASSSPSGGEQFFGPGTRLTVL.

This clone showed up just once. The rearrangement uses TRBV5-1 and TRBJ2-1, with 9 bases matching TRBD2. V lost 7 bases, J lost 7 bases, and 6 bases stayed unmatched. The CDR3 sequence is 13 residues long. The germline V gene encodes CDR1 SGHRS and CDR2 YFSETQ. As DNA, the CDR3 is TGCGCCAGCTTCTCTAGCGGGGTGAATGAGCAGTTCTTC. Protein: CASFSSGVNEQFF.

This chain connects TRBV16 to TRBJ2-2; D not resolved. Germline assignment: CDR1 KGHSY and CDR2 FQNENV. This CDR3 comprises 15 residues. With 2 bases removed from V and 2 bases from J, the gap between germline ends came to 9 bases. Here the CDR3 DNA reads TGTGCCAGCAGCCAAGGCCTCCCCAACACCGGGGAGCTGTTTTTT. Protein sequence: CASSQGLPNTGELFF.

The chain combines TRBV7-8 with TRBJ1-5; 9 bases map to TRBD1. V shed 5 bases and J 0 bases; nucleotides not matched to a gene: 11. The CDR3 totals 18 residues. Germline CDR1 is SGHVS and CDR2 is FQNEAQ. The CDR3 nucleotides read TGTGCCAGCAGCCCCGGGACAGGGCGCGGGGGTAGCAATCAGCCCCAGCATTTT. This encodes CASSPGTGRGGSNQPQHF. Combining the CDR3 with reference TRBV7-8 and TRBJ1-5 gives the whole variable domain GAGVSQSPRYKVAKRGQDVALRCDPISGHVSLFWYQQALGQGPEFLTYFQNEAQLDKSGLPSDRFFAERPEGSVSTLKIQRTQQEDSAVYLCASSPGTGRGGSNQPQHFGDGTRLSIL.